This T cell receptor (beta chain) was sequenced during a study of siplizumab effects on memory and regulatory T cells. Only in-frame clones appear in the TCRdb table, and some are missing; sequencing was by immunoSEQ multiplex PCR. The table includes about 50,000 clones, roughly 90% detected once. CDR1 is LNHDA and CDR2 is SQIVND in the germline V gene (reference sequence). The CDR3 covers 14 residues. The V and J ends lost 6 bases and 2 bases, in that order; junction bases with no gene match: 6. This clone was recorded a few times. The rearrangement uses TRBV19 and TRBJ2-7, with TRBD1 identical over 8 bases. Sequencing used naive CD8+ T cells sorted from blood. The receptor was isolated from a human donor in good health. This CDR3 reads CASRPTGVTYEQYF. CDR3 bases: TGTGCCAGTAGGCCGACAGGGGTCACCTACGAGCAGTACTTC. Together with reference TRBV19 and TRBJ2-7, the CDR3 gives the full variable domain: DGGITQSPKYLFRKEGQNVTLSCEQNLNHDAMYWYRQDPGQGLRLIYYSQIVNDFQKGDIAEGYSVSREKKESFPLTVTSAQKNPTAFYLCASRPTGVTYEQYFGPGTRLTVT.